A single sample gave rise to the 3 T cell receptor beta chains below, sequenced in a study of T cells in localized non-small cell lung cancer. Profiling relied on immunoSEQ multiplex PCR, and the TCRdb table lists in-frame clones only, not all of them. Here the sample spans 45,000 to 65,000 clones, 80% to 90% being singletons. The sample was peripheral blood, taken before any cancer treatment. The receptors were sampled from a man aged 40 to 70 with stage I squamous cell lung carcinoma.

The chain links TRBV10-3 to TRBJ2-7; 9 bases match TRBD2. The CDR3 is 14 amino acids. V was clipped by 8 bases and J by 7 bases; unmatched bases: 12. Germline CDR1 ENHRY, CDR2 SYGVKD. CDR3 loop: CAIGAAGGPGEQYF. The CDR3, as DNA: TGTGCCATCGGGGCCGCGGGAGGGCCGGGAGAGCAGTACTTC.

The chain is built from TRBV7-2 and TRBJ2-7; 8 bases line up with TRBD1. The germline V gene has CDR1 SGHTA and CDR2 FQGNSA. The CDR3 extends over 16 amino acids. V shed 2 bases, J shed 0 bases, and the junction held 6 bases outside the gene matches. DNA for the CDR3: TGTGCCAGCAGCTTAAACGCAGGGGGCAACTCCTACGAGCAGTACTTC. Translating it yields CASSLNAGGNSYEQYF. Supplemented by reference TRBV7-2 and TRBJ2-7, the full variable domain reads GAGVSQSPSNKVTEKGKDVELRCDPISGHTALYWYRQSLGQGLEFLIYFQGNSAPDKSGLPSDRFSAERTGGSVSTLTIQRTQQEDSAVYLCASSLNAGGNSYEQYFGPGTRLTVT.

The J gene is TRBJ1-1, the V gene TRBV7-9, with a possible D match to TRBD1 (5 bases). The CDR3 runs 13 residues. V gave up 2 bases and J gave up 1 base, with 5 bases separating them. The germline CDR1 and CDR2 sequences are SEHNR and FQNEAQ (reference sequence). The DNA of the CDR3 is TGTGCCAGCAGCTTACAGGGGAACACTGAAGCTTTCTTT. It translates to CASSLQGNTEAFF.